Included here is one T cell receptor beta chain sequence, with context. The data originate from a study of blood T cell repertoires in COVID-19. Libraries were prepared by immunoSEQ multiplex PCR; TCRdb keeps only in-frame clonotypes and omits some of them. The data contain approximately 440,000 clones, about nine tenths of them singletons. Cohorts were assigned according to the clinical history that participants reported. Specimen: PBMCs or T cells enriched from blood (not recorded which). This clonotype was obtained from a young man who had recovered from COVID-19.

The CDR3 nucleotides read TGCAGCGTTGAAGTACCCGGGAGGGTGAACACTGAAGCTTTCTTT. It yields the protein CSVEVPGRVNTEAFF. The rearrangement uses TRBV29-1 and TRBJ1-1; D is undetermined. Germline loops: CDR1 SQVTM, CDR2 ANQGSEA. The CDR3 is 15 residues long. The germline V and J ends were trimmed by 1 base and 0 bases, with 12 bases remaining between them.